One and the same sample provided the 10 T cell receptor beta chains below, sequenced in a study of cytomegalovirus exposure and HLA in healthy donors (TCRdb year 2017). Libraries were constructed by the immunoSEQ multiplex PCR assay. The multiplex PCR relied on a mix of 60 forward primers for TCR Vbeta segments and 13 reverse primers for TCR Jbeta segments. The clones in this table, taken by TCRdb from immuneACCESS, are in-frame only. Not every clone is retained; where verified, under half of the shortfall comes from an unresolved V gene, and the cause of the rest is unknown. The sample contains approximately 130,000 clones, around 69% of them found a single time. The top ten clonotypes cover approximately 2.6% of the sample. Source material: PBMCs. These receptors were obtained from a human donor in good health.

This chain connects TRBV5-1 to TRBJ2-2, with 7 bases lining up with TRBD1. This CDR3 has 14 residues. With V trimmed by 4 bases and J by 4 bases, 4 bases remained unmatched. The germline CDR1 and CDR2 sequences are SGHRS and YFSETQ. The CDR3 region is CASSARQGTGELFF. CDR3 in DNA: TGCGCCAGCAGCGCCCGACAGGGCACCGGGGAGCTGTTTTTT.

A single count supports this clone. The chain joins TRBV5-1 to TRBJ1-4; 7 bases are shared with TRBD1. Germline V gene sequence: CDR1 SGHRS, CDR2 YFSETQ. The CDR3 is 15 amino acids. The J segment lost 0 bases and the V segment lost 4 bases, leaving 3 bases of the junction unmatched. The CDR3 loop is CASSKGTATNEKLFF. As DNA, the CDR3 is TGCGCCAGCAGCAAAGGGACAGCAACTAATGAAAAACTGTTTTTT.

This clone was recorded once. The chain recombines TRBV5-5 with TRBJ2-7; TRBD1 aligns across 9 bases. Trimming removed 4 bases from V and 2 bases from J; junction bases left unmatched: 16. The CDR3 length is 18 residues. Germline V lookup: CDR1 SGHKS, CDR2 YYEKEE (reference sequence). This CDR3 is CASSRADRGGLATYEQYF. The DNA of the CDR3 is TGTGCCAGCAGCCGGGCGGACAGGGGTGGATTGGCTACCTACGAGCAGTACTTC.

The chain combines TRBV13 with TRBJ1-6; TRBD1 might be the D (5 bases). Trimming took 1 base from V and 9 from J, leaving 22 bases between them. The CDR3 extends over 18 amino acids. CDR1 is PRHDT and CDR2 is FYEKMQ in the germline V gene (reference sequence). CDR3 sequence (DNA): TGTGCCAGCAGCTTAGTGCAAGGAAGGACTGGAGGGGCTTCACCCCTCCACTTT. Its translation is CASSLVQGRTGGASPLHF.

The CDR3 spells CAWRTQDRLSGNTIYF. CDR3 DNA: TGTGCCTGGAGGACGCAGGACAGACTCTCTGGAAACACCATATATTTT. The rearrangement uses TRBV30 and TRBJ1-3, with D perhaps TRBD1 (6 bases). Germline CDR1 and CDR2: GTSNPN and SVGIG (reference sequence). Trimming stripped 3 bases from V and 0 bases from J, with 15 bases between. The CDR3 contains 16 residues. Full variable domain (outside the CDR3, taken from reference TRBV30 and TRBJ1-3): SQTIHQWPATLVQPVGSPLSLECTVEGTSNPNLYWYRQAAGRGLQLLFYSVGIGQISSEVPQNLSASRPQDRQFILSSKKLLLSDSGFYLCAWRTQDRLSGNTIYFGEGSWLTVV.

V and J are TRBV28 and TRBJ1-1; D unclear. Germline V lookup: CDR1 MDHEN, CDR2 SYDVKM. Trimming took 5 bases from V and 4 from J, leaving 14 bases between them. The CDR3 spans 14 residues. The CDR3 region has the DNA TGTGCCAGCAGTGCCGGGGTTCGTGGCACTGAAGCTTTCTTT. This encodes CASSAGVRGTEAFF.

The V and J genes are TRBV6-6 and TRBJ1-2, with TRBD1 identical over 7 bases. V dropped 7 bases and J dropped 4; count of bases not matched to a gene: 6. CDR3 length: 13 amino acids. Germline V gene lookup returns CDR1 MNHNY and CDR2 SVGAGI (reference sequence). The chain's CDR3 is CASIRGAGYGYTF. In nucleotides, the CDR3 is TGTGCCAGCATCAGGGGGGCGGGCTATGGCTACACCTTC.

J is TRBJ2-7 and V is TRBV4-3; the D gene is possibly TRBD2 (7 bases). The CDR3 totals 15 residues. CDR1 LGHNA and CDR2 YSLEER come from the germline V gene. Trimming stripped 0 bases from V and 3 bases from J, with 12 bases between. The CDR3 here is CASSQEGGGDYEQYF. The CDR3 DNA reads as TGCGCCAGCAGCCAAGAGGGAGGGGGTGACTACGAGCAGTACTTC.

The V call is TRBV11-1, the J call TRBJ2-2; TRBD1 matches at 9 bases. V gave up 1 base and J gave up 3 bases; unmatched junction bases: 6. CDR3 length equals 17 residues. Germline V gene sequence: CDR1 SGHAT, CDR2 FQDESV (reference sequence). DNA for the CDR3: TGTGCCAGCAGCTTAGGGTCCCGGACAGGGGACACCGGGGAGCTGTTTTTT. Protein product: CASSLGSRTGDTGELFF.

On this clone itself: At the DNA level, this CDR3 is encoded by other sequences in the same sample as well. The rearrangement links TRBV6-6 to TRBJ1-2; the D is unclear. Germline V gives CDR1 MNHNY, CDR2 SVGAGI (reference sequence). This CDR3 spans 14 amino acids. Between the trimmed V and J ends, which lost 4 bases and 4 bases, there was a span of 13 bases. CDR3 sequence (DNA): TGTGCCAGCAGTTCTGTTGACATCCCCTATGGCTACACCTTC. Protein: CASSSVDIPYGYTF.